This record looks at one T cell receptor beta chain sequence and its context. The target antigen is unknown. The data were taken from a study of cytomegalovirus exposure and HLA in healthy donors. The overall study: Genotyping of hundreds of donors showed that 80% to 85% belonged to the Caucasian-associated ancestry cluster. Study outcomes and limitations: A reported reduction in N-insertions relative to the approximately 690-donor mean was seen in an Asian-associated ancestry cluster in a later analysis. The study put some 160 TCR beta chains on its list as cytomegalovirus-associated.

The primer mix had 60 Vbeta and 13 Jbeta primers. Profiled with immunoSEQ multiplex PCR; TCRdb holds only in-frame clones, not every one. Reported are fewer than 200,000 clones; the ten largest clones contain about 1.2%. The germline CDR1 and CDR2 sequences are KGHSH and LQKENI. V was shortened by 1 base and J by 2 bases, with 12 bases between the two germline ends. CDR3 length: 16 amino acids. In nominal health when sampled, donors likely had unrecorded immune exposures nonetheless. The rearrangement links TRBV18 to TRBJ1-5; possible D gene TRBD1, 5 bases. This receptor was obtained from a woman aged 55-70 years in good health and CMV-seronegative. The sample taken for sequencing was PBMCs. CDR3 region: CASSPLGGTGNQPQHF. DNA of the CDR3: TGTGCCAGCTCACCACTTGGAGGGACGGGCAATCAGCCCCAGCATTTT.